The clone carrying this T cell receptor (beta chain) is a singleton in its sample. The data stem from a study of shared T cell receptors in the human thymus. There are 17 residues in the CDR3. The germline V gene encodes CDR1 MNHNS and CDR2 SASEGT. After removal of 3 bases from V and 7 bases from J, the junction contained 14 bases not matched to a gene. Clones were read by immunoSEQ multiplex PCR, and TCRdb kept only the in-frame ones, dropping some. The table includes 55,000 to 75,000 clones, 90% to 95% detected once. The receptor was isolated from a human donor. What was sequenced was thymocytes. The chain carries TRBV6-1 and TRBJ1-4; TRBD1 agrees at 7 bases. The CDR3 reads CASSDHTRGRLGEKLFF. The CDR3 DNA follows: TGTGCCAGCAGTGATCATACAAGGGGGCGATTGGGTGAAAAACTGTTTTTT.